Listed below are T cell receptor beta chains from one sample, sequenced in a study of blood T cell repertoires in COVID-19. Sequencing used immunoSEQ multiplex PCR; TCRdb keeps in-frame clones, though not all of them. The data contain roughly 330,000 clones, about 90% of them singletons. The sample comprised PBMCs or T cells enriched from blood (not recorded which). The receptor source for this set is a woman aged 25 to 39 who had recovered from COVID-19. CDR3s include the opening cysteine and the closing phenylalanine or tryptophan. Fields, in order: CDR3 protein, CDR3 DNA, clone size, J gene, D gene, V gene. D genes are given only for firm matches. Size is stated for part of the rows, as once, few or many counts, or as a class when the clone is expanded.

CDR3: CASSTGGTTGNTIYF
DNA: TGTGCCAGTAGTACCGGGGGGACAACTGGAAACACCATATATTTT
size: NA
J: TRBJ1-3
D: NA
V: TRBV19

CDR3: CASSPLGQGVWSETQYF
DNA: TGTGCCAGCTCACCACTCGGACAGGGCGTTTGGTCTGAGACCCAGTACTTC
size: NA
J: TRBJ2-5
D: TRBD1
V: TRBV18

CDR3: CAWSGTSGGVLAKNIQYF
DNA: TGTGCCTGGAGTGGGACTAGCGGGGGGGTACTAGCCAAAAACATTCAGTACTTC
size: once
J: TRBJ2-4
D: TRBD2
V: TRBV30

CDR3: CASSLHGGARTEAFF
DNA: TGTGCCAGCAGCTTACATGGGGGCGCGAGGACTGAAGCTTTCTTT
size: NA
J: TRBJ1-1
D: NA
V: TRBV7-2

CDR3: CASSLEVGRGRDSPLHF
DNA: TGTGCCAGCAGCTTAGAGGTGGGGAGAGGGAGGGATTCACCCCTCCACTTT
size: NA
J: TRBJ1-6
D: NA
V: TRBV11-2

CDR3: CASSVQGSNTEAFF
DNA: TGTGCCAGCAGTGTACAGGGGTCGAACACTGAAGCTTTCTTT
size: NA
J: TRBJ1-1
D: TRBD1
V: TRBV2

CDR3: CASSSGAWQYF
DNA: TGTGCCAGCAGCTCAGGGGCTTGGCAGTACTTC
size: NA
J: TRBJ2-7
D: NA
V: TRBV28

CDR3: CASSYPSSFSTDTQYF
DNA: TGTGCCAGCAGTTACCCCTCTAGCTTTAGCACAGATACGCAGTATTTT
size: NA
J: TRBJ2-3
D: NA
V: TRBV6-2/TRBV6-3

CDR3: CASTTGLNTGELFF
DNA: TGTGCCAGCACTACAGGGCTGAACACCGGGGAGCTGTTTTTT
size: NA
J: TRBJ2-2
D: NA
V: TRBV6-5

CDR3: CASSRGGAGGYTF
DNA: TGTGCCAGCAGCAGAGGGGGGGCCGGAGGCTACACCTTC
size: once
J: TRBJ1-2
D: NA
V: TRBV11-3

CDR3: CASSLGDKFDGYTF
DNA: TGTGCCAGCAGCTTAGGGGACAAATTTGATGGCTACACCTTC
size: NA
J: TRBJ1-2
D: NA
V: TRBV7-2

CDR3: CASSDCPDRGNQPQHF
DNA: TGTGCCAGCAGTGACTGTCCCGACAGGGGGAATCAGCCCCAGCATTTT
size: NA
J: TRBJ1-5
D: TRBD1
V: TRBV6-4

CDR3: CASSSGTSGSTDTQYF
DNA: TGCGCCAGCAGCTCTGGGACTAGCGGGTCGACAGATACGCAGTATTTT
size: NA
J: TRBJ2-3
D: TRBD2
V: TRBV5-1

CDR3: CASSEAVGQGAADLHF
DNA: TGTGCCAGCAGTGAAGCGGTGGGACAGGGGGCGGCTGACCTCCACTTT
size: NA
J: TRBJ1-6
D: TRBD1
V: TRBV6-1

CDR3: CASSINVGQPYTEAFF
DNA: TGTGCCAGTAGTATAAACGTTGGACAGCCGTACACTGAAGCTTTCTTT
size: NA
J: TRBJ1-1
D: NA
V: TRBV19

CDR3: CASSLDRLNTEAFF
DNA: TGTGCCAGCAGCTTGGACAGGTTGAACACTGAAGCTTTCTTT
size: NA
J: TRBJ1-1
D: NA
V: TRBV5-4

CDR3: CASSGGARNLYNEQFF
DNA: TGCGCCAGCAGCGGGGGCGCAAGAAACCTTTACAATGAGCAGTTCTTC
size: NA
J: TRBJ2-1
D: NA
V: TRBV5-1

CDR3: CASSSPGGGGYTF
DNA: TGTGCCAGCAGTTCCCCTGGAGGTGGTGGCTACACCTTC
size: NA
J: TRBJ1-2
D: NA
V: TRBV6-5

CDR3: CASSPPGQGIRQQFF
DNA: TGTGCCAGCAGCCCGCCGGGACAGGGTATCCGTCAGCAGTTCTTC
size: NA
J: TRBJ2-1
D: TRBD1
V: TRBV7-3

CDR3: CASSPPPLGYTF
DNA: TGTGCCAGCAGTCCCCCCCCGTTAGGCTACACCTTC
size: NA
J: TRBJ1-2
D: NA
V: TRBV12-3/TRBV12-4

CDR3: CASSPTGTTGNTIYF
DNA: TGTGCCAGCAGCCCGACCGGGACAACAGGAAACACCATATATTTT
size: few
J: TRBJ1-3
D: NA
V: TRBV7-3

CDR3: CASTDRGLNEKLFF
DNA: TGTGCCAGTACCGACAGGGGTTTGAATGAAAAACTGTTTTTT
size: NA
J: TRBJ1-4
D: TRBD1
V: TRBV19

CDR3: CASSRTVNTEAFF
DNA: TGTGCCAGCAGTAGGACAGTGAACACTGAAGCTTTCTTT
size: NA
J: TRBJ1-1
D: NA
V: TRBV2

CDR3: CASHNRDSEGTQYF
DNA: TGCGCCAGCCATAATCGGGACTCGGAAGGGACCCAGTACTTC
size: once
J: TRBJ2-5
D: NA
V: TRBV5-1

CDR3: CAISESVAGRGEQFF
DNA: TGTGCCATCAGTGAGTCGGTAGCGGGGCGGGGTGAGCAGTTCTTC
size: NA
J: TRBJ2-1
D: TRBD2
V: TRBV10-3

CDR3: CASSQEDRAGYTF
DNA: TGTGCCAGCAGCCAAGAAGACAGGGCTGGCTACACCTTC
size: NA
J: TRBJ1-2
D: TRBD1
V: TRBV3-1/TRBV3-2

CDR3: CASSIPHGRQETQYF
DNA: TGTGCCAGTAGTATACCCCACGGCAGGCAAGAGACCCAGTACTTC
size: NA
J: TRBJ2-5
D: NA
V: TRBV19

CDR3: CASSYSEGHSEAFF
DNA: TGTGCCAGCAGTTACTCCGAGGGACATAGTGAAGCTTTCTTT
size: few
J: TRBJ1-1
D: NA
V: TRBV6-5

CDR3: CASSPRTGGVSGANVLTF
DNA: TGTGCCAGCAGCCCACGGACAGGGGGAGTCTCTGGGGCCAACGTCCTGACTTTC
size: NA
J: TRBJ2-6
D: TRBD1
V: TRBV7-8

CDR3: CASSKGQTGTGNTIYF
DNA: TGTGCCAGCAGCAAGGGACAGACAGGGACTGGAAACACCATATATTTT
size: NA
J: TRBJ1-3
D: NA
V: TRBV21-1

CDR3: CASRAGVSYGYTF
DNA: TGTGCCAGCAGGGCAGGGGTATCCTATGGCTACACCTTC
size: NA
J: TRBJ1-2
D: NA
V: TRBV27

CDR3: CASSYVSGRGGRNEQYF
DNA: TGTGCCAGCAGCTACGTCAGCGGGCGGGGGGGCAGGAACGAGCAGTACTTC
size: NA
J: TRBJ2-7
D: TRBD2
V: TRBV7-2

CDR3: CASSIGQGRYETQYF
DNA: TGTGCCAGTAGTATCGGGCAGGGTCGGTACGAGACCCAGTACTTC
size: NA
J: TRBJ2-5
D: NA
V: TRBV19

CDR3: CASSVDGGGQPQHF
DNA: TGTGCCAGCAGCGTAGATGGGGGGGGTCAGCCCCAGCATTTT
size: NA
J: TRBJ1-5
D: NA
V: TRBV9

CDR3: CASTSQGTYGYTF
DNA: TGTGCCAGCACTTCACAGGGAACCTATGGCTACACCTTC
size: NA
J: TRBJ1-2
D: NA
V: TRBV2

CDR3: CSASSGGVQPQHF
DNA: TGCAGTGCTAGTAGCGGCGGGGTTCAGCCCCAGCATTTT
size: NA
J: TRBJ1-5
D: NA
V: TRBV20-1

CDR3: CASQSTDSNQPQHF
DNA: TGTGCCAGCCAAAGCACGGACTCCAATCAGCCCCAGCATTTT
size: few
J: TRBJ1-5
D: NA
V: TRBV3-1/TRBV3-2

CDR3: CASSQEDRVGGYTF
DNA: TGTGCCAGCAGCCAGGAGGACAGGGTCGGTGGCTACACCTTC
size: NA
J: TRBJ1-2
D: TRBD1
V: TRBV4-2

CDR3: CASSLSRGTQPQHF
DNA: TGTGCCAGCAGCTTAAGCAGGGGCACTCAGCCCCAGCATTTT
size: once
J: TRBJ1-5
D: NA
V: TRBV7-2

CDR3: CASSFSGELYGYTF
DNA: TGTGCCAGCAGCTTTTCCGGGGAATTGTATGGCTACACCTTC
size: NA
J: TRBJ1-2
D: NA
V: TRBV7-9

CDR3: CAWSPGTGDYEQYF
DNA: TGTGCCTGGAGTCCCGGGACAGGGGACTACGAGCAGTACTTC
size: few
J: TRBJ2-7
D: TRBD1
V: TRBV30

CDR3: CASRDRGENIQYF
DNA: TGTGCCAGCAGAGACAGGGGGGAAAACATTCAGTACTTC
size: NA
J: TRBJ2-4
D: TRBD1
V: TRBV6-5

CDR3: CASSPGLAGAVYGYTF
DNA: TGTGCCAGCAGCCCGGGGCTGGCGGGGGCAGTATATGGCTACACCTTC
size: once
J: TRBJ1-2
D: NA
V: TRBV7-2

CDR3: CASSSGQATQVSPLHF
DNA: TGCGCCAGCAGCTCGGGACAGGCCACCCAAGTGTCACCCCTCCACTTT
size: NA
J: TRBJ1-6
D: TRBD1
V: TRBV5-1

CDR3: CASSIDRGSQPQHF
DNA: TGTGCCAGTAGTATAGACAGGGGATCTCAGCCCCAGCATTTT
size: NA
J: TRBJ1-5
D: NA
V: TRBV19

CDR3: CASSQDARGRIVYTF
DNA: TGCGCCAGCAGCCAAGATGCCAGGGGGCGTATTGTCTACACCTTC
size: NA
J: TRBJ1-2
D: TRBD1
V: TRBV4-1

CDR3: CASSGTGGIAPLHF
DNA: TGTGCCAGCAGCGGGACAGGGGGCATAGCACCCCTCCACTTT
size: NA
J: TRBJ1-6
D: TRBD1
V: TRBV11-2

CDR3: CASNTDRSYGYTF
DNA: TGTGCCAGCAACACGGACAGAAGCTATGGCTACACCTTC
size: NA
J: TRBJ1-2
D: NA
V: TRBV2

CDR3: CASSILGWSGTSTEAFF
DNA: TGTGCCAGTAGTATTCTCGGGTGGAGCGGAACGAGTACTGAAGCTTTCTTT
size: NA
J: TRBJ1-1
D: NA
V: TRBV19

CDR3: CASSLGGGGNNEQFF
DNA: TGTGCCAGCAGCTTAGGTGGCGGGGGAAACAATGAGCAGTTCTTC
size: NA
J: TRBJ2-1
D: TRBD2
V: TRBV7-9

CDR3: CASSHRQGNTEAFF
DNA: TGTGCCAGCAGCCACAGACAGGGGAACACTGAAGCTTTCTTT
size: NA
J: TRBJ1-1
D: TRBD1
V: TRBV4-2